This T cell receptor beta chain was profiled in a study of post-analysis software for immune sequencing data. Germline lookup yields CDR1 SGHTA and CDR2 FQGNSA. V lost 1 base and J lost 3, with 7 bases in between. There are 14 residues in the CDR3. In regard to this clonotype: Its antigen is unknown.

cDNA libraries of TCR beta carried unique molecular identifiers. One entry per CDR3 protein, called by TCRdb with MiXCR from the PCR reads. The data contain roughly 800,000 distinct CDR3 sequences, roughly 27% of them singletons. General study points: In multiple sclerosis, normalized Chao1 diversity was significantly below that of controls. Roughly 5 TRBV segments, TRBV5-6, TRBV5-1 and TRBV20-1 among them, were found more frequent in patients than controls.

Sequenced sample: blood. This clonotype was obtained from a girl aged 10-17 years with multiple sclerosis. The V gene is TRBV7-2, the J gene TRBJ1-5; D is perhaps TRBD1 (6 bases). The CDR3 region is CASSLGQVNQPQHF. In nucleotides, the CDR3 is TGTGCCAGCAGCTTAGGACAGGTCAATCAGCCCCAGCATTTT. The full variable domain, with the rest looked up from reference TRBV7-2 and TRBJ1-5, is GAGVSQSPSNKVTEKGKDVELRCDPISGHTALYWYRQSLGQGLEFLIYFQGNSAPDKSGLPSDRFSAERTGGSVSTLTIQRTQQEDSAVYLCASSLGQVNQPQHFGDGTRLSIL.